This TCR beta chain was identified during a study of blood T cell repertoires in COVID-19. Some clones are missing from TCRdb's copy, which holds only in-frame ones; the method was immunoSEQ multiplex PCR. The sample shows some 45,000 clones, about nine tenths of them seen only once. V dropped 10 bases and J dropped 5; count of bases not matched to a gene: 5. Germline V gene sequence: CDR1 MDHEN, CDR2 SYDVKM. The CDR3 is 12 amino acids. Sequences were obtained from peripheral blood. V usage is TRBV28 and J usage is TRBJ1-2; 9 bases are shared with TRBD1. This clonotype was obtained from a man in his sixties with active COVID-19. The CDR3: CATGTGKYGYTF. CDR3 DNA sequence: TGTGCCACCGGGACAGGGAAGTATGGCTACACCTTC.